Listed here are 20 T cell receptor beta chains from one sample, sequenced in a study of blood T cells in healthy people across ages. Primers used in a second PCR of about 6 to 11 cycles were a sample-barcoded 5' primer and a J-beta primer mix. TCRdb re-called the 5' RACE reads with MiXCR, one entry per CDR3 protein. The data contain around 600,000 distinct CDR3 sequences, about 45% of them seen just once; the ten biggest clones take up 20% to 25%. The sample comprised blood. Receptors were obtained from an elderly man in good health.

CDR3 sequence: CASSEDRVKGYTF. The DNA of the CDR3 is TGCGCCAGCAGCGAGGACAGGGTGAAAGGCTACACCTTC. The gene calls are TRBV5-1 and TRBJ1-2; 8 bases align to TRBD1. The CDR3 is 13 residues long. The germline gives CDR1 SGHRS, CDR2 YFSETQ. V shed 4 bases, J shed 8 bases, and the junction held 7 bases outside the gene matches.

The chain recombines TRBV7-6 with TRBJ1-4, with D possibly matching TRBD1 (5 bases). Germline lookup yields CDR1 SGHVS and CDR2 FNYEAQ. This CDR3 region has 13 residues. V was shortened by 1 base and J by 9 bases, with 9 bases between the two germline ends. The CDR3 DNA reads TGTGCCAGCAGCTTAGACAGGAGTCAAAAACTGTTTTTT. This gives the protein CASSLDRSQKLFF.

The gene calls are TRBV7-3 and TRBJ2-1; D unclear. The V end lost 1 base, the J end lost 4 bases, and 8 bases lay between the germline ends. CDR1 and CDR2 from the germline V gene are SGHTA and FQGTGA. This CDR3 contains 14 residues. Here the CDR3 reads CASSLSPQYNEQFF. The CDR3 region has the DNA TGTGCCAGCAGCTTAAGCCCGCAGTACAATGAGCAGTTCTTC.

The CDR3 loop is CASSSYGSGQETQYF. DNA for the CDR3: TGTGCCAGCAGCTCGTACGGGAGCGGCCAAGAGACCCAGTACTTC. The chain combines TRBV7-2 with TRBJ2-5; a weak D match, TRBD2 (6 bases). Trimming took 4 bases from V and 1 from J, leaving 13 bases between them. Germline CDR1 reads SGHTA; CDR2 reads FQGNSA. The CDR3 is made up of 15 amino acids.

This chain links TRBV29-1 with TRBJ1-4; 7 bases are a match to TRBD1. The CDR3 spans 13 residues. V lost 7 bases and J lost 4; bases outside the gene matches: 6. Looked up from germline, CDR1 is SQVTM and CDR2 is ANQGSEA. The CDR3 nucleotides read TGCAGCGCCACGGGACAGCTTAATGAAAAACTGTTTTTT. It translates to CSATGQLNEKLFF.

In its sample, this clonotype was seen once. The chain links TRBV12-3 or TRBV12-4 to TRBJ2-5; the D is unclear. Trimming left V 5 bases short and J 1 base short, with 8 bases between. The CDR3 has 13 amino acids. Written as DNA, the CDR3 is TGTGCCAGCAGTCAACAGTTCCAAGAGACCCAGTACTTC. Translation gives CASSQQFQETQYF.

The genes are TRBV9 and TRBJ2-2, with 9 bases that match TRBD2. Germline trimming cut 4 bases from V and 6 bases from J; bases unmatched to any gene: 10. The CDR3 is made up of 16 amino acids. The V gene's germline CDR1 is SGDLS and CDR2 YYNGEE. The CDR3 reads CASSPQERGVSGELFF. For the CDR3, the DNA is TGTGCCAGCAGCCCCCAGGAGCGGGGGGTTTCCGGGGAGCTGTTTTTT.

Comment on this clonotype: A much larger clone differs by one base, so this may be a read error. V usage is TRBV6-5 and J usage is TRBJ1-1; D gene uncertain. CDR1 is MNHEY and CDR2 is SVGAGI in the germline V gene. The V and J ends lost 10 bases and 3 bases respectively, with 15 bases between them. This CDR3 is 13 amino acids long. The CDR3 loop is CAIGRAVDTEAFF. CDR3 bases: TGTGCCATCGGCCGGGCGGTGGACACTGAAGCTTTCTTT.

Notes on this clonotype: Since a much larger clone is just one base distant, this may be a read error. The V gene is TRBV6-5, the J gene TRBJ1-5; D gene ambiguous. V shed 6 bases and J shed 6 bases, with 12 bases lying between them. This CDR3 spans 13 amino acids. The V gene's germline CDR1 is MNHEY and CDR2 SVGAGI. The CDR3 is CASSPDGVQPQHF. The CDR3 region has the DNA TGTGCCAGCAGCCCCGACGGGGTTCAGCCCCAGCATTTT.

This clonotype has just one count. One end of the junction varies from germline; a read error may be responsible. The chain uses TRBV4-3 and TRBJ2-1; 8 bases fit TRBD1. CDR3 size: 18 residues. Per germline, CDR1 LGHNA and CDR2 YSLEER. The CDR3 DNA is TGCGCCAGCATCCAAGACTCTGGACAGGGAGGATCCTACAATGAGCAGTTCTTC. Amino acid sequence: CASIQDSGQGGSYNEQFF.

V gene TRBV30 combines with J gene TRBJ2-1, with a tentative D call TRBD1 (5 bases). Trimming took 3 bases from V and 0 from J, leaving 15 bases between them. Germline V lookup: CDR1 GTSNPN, CDR2 SVGIG (reference sequence). The CDR3 spans 16 residues. The CDR3 region has the DNA TGTGCCTGGAGGATACCCCGACAGAGCTCCTACAATGAGCAGTTCTTC. This gives the protein CAWRIPRQSSYNEQFF.

This clonotype was seen a few times. This chain uses TRBV7-2 with TRBJ1-6; D is unclear. Trimming took off 7 bases at V and 5 bases at J, with 12 bases between the two ends. The CDR3 has 14 residues. Germline V gene lookup returns CDR1 SGHTA and CDR2 FQGNSA. The CDR3 loop reads CASTLDRNNSPLHF. The CDR3 bases are TGTGCCAGCACCCTCGACCGGAATAATTCACCCCTCCACTTT. Filled out from reference TRBV7-2 and TRBJ1-6, the complete variable domain reads GAGVSQSPSNKVTEKGKDVELRCDPISGHTALYWYRQSLGQGLEFLIYFQGNSAPDKSGLPSDRFSAERTGGSVSTLTIQRTQQEDSAVYLCASTLDRNNSPLHFGNGTRLTVT.

The V call is TRBV27, the J call TRBJ2-5; D is possibly TRBD1 or TRBD2 (5 bases each). CDR3 length: 15 amino acids. Germline values: CDR1 MNHEY, CDR2 SMNVEV (reference sequence). V was shortened by 0 bases and J by 11 bases, with 19 bases between the two germline ends. In DNA form, the CDR3 reads TGTGCCAGCAGTTTATCTGGGGACGGGGCCGGTAAGCAGTACTTC. Translation gives CASSLSGDGAGKQYF.

CDR3 sequence reads: CASSVAPAGGETQYF. The CDR3, as DNA: TGTGCCAGCAGCGTAGCCCCGGCAGGGGGAGAGACCCAGTACTTC. This sequence joins TRBV9 and TRBJ2-5, with 7 bases aligning to TRBD1. The germline CDR1 and CDR2 sequences are SGDLS and YYNGEE. The V gene end was trimmed by 0 bases and the J gene end by 4 bases; junction bases not matched to a gene: 6. CDR3 length: 15 residues.

This clonotype has a handful of counts. The chain combines TRBV15 with TRBJ2-7; a weak D match, TRBD1 (6 bases). V was clipped by 0 bases and J by 4 bases, with 13 bases between them. CDR3 length: 15 amino acids. The germline CDR1 and CDR2 sequences are LNHNV and YYDKDF (reference sequence). CDR3 nucleotides: TGTGCCACCAGCAGAGATCGGGACATACTATACGAGCAGTACTTC. As protein: CATSRDRDILYEQYF.

The chain links TRBV28 to TRBJ1-1; weak D call: TRBD1 (6 bases). Germline V gene lookup returns CDR1 MDHEN and CDR2 SYDVKM. V dropped 6 bases and J dropped 5 bases, with 7 bases sitting between them. CDR3 size: 11 residues. The CDR3 DNA follows: TGTGCCAGCAGCACAGGGACTGAAGCTTTCTTT. Its protein product is CASSTGTEAFF. The full variable domain, its missing parts supplied by reference TRBV28 and TRBJ1-1, is DVKVTQSSRYLVKRTGEKVFLECVQDMDHENMFWYRQDPGLGLRLIYFSYDVKMKEKGDIPEGYSVSREKKERFSLILESASTNQTSMYLCASSTGTEAFFGQGTRLTVV.

This clonotype showed up just a few times. The chain has TRBV7-2 and TRBJ2-1; 9 positions agree with TRBD1. The germline gives CDR1 SGHTA, CDR2 FQGNSA. V shed 5 bases, J shed 5 bases, and the junction held 7 bases outside the gene matches. CDR3 length: 15 residues. DNA of the CDR3: TGTGCCAGCAGCCTCCTGGGACAGGGACACAATGAGCAGTTCTTC. This encodes CASSLLGQGHNEQFF.

This clonotype came up a few times. The CDR3 coding sequence is TGCAGCGTTGCAACTAGCGGGGCCAAAAACATTCAGTACTTC. It yields the protein CSVATSGAKNIQYF. The chain links TRBV29-1 to TRBJ2-4; 9 bases align to TRBD2. The CDR3 has 14 amino acids. V gave up 4 bases and J gave up 1 base; unmatched junction bases: 2. CDR1 and CDR2 (germline): SQVTM, ANQGSEA.

The V gene is TRBV12-3 or TRBV12-4, the J gene TRBJ1-5; 11 bases agree with TRBD1. The CDR3 has 15 amino acids. With V trimmed by 4 bases and J by 5 bases, 4 bases remained unmatched. DNA for the CDR3: TGTGCCAGCAGTTGGGGACAGGGGGAACATCAGCCCCAGCATTTT. It encodes CASSWGQGEHQPQHF.

The rearrangement joins TRBV7-2 to TRBJ2-5, with 9 bases lining up with TRBD1. The DNA end lines up better with TRBJ2-7; the J call may be wrong. Germline V gene lookup returns CDR1 SGHTA and CDR2 FQGNSA. The CDR3 has 17 amino acids. The chain's CDR3 is CASSLDRYGTGYDEQYF. CDR3 coding DNA: TGTGCCAGCAGCTTAGATAGGTACGGGACAGGGTATGACGAGCAGTACTTC.